Detailed here is one T cell receptor (beta chain). TCRdb keeps only in-frame clones here, not all; method: immunoSEQ multiplex PCR. This repertoire shows more than 60,000 clones, around 89% found once; its top ten account for roughly an eighth. This specimen comes from a study of OX40 agonist ivuxolimab in advanced cancers. Looking at the study overall: Three partial responders included one hepatocellular carcinoma patient and two cutaneous melanoma patients.

Losses at the gene ends were 0 bases for V and 1 base for J; bases not matched to a gene: 10. From germline, CDR1 is KGHSH and CDR2 LQKENI. The CDR3 runs to 19 residues. The receptor was isolated from an adult with an advanced solid tumor such as melanoma, head and neck, liver or kidney cancer. The genes are TRBV18 and TRBJ2-7; 12 bases agree with TRBD2. Sequencing was performed on CD4+ or CD8+ T cells sorted from blood, taken in a trial of the OX40 agonist ivuxolimab. This CDR3 reads CASSPPGLAGGPWSYEQYF. DNA of the CDR3: TGTGCCAGCTCACCACCCGGGCTAGCGGGGGGGCCATGGTCCTACGAGCAGTACTTC.